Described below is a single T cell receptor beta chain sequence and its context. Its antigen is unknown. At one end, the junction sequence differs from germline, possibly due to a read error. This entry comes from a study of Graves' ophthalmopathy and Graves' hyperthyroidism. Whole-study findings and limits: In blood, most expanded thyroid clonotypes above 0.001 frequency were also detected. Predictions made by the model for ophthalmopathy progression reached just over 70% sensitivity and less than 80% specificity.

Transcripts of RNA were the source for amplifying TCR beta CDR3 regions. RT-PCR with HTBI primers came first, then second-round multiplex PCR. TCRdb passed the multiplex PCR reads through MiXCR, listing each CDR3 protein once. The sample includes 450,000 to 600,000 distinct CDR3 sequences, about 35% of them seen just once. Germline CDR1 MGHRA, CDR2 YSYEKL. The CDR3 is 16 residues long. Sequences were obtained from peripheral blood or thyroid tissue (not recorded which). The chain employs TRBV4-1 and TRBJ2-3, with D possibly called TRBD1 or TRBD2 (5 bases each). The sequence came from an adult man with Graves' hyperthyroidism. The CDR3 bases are TGCGCCAGCAGCCCTTGGACTGGGGGAAGCACAGATGCGCAGTATTTT. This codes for CASSPWTGGSTDAQYF.